This T cell receptor (beta chain) originates from a study of blood T cell repertoires in COVID-19. Sequencing was performed with immunoSEQ multiplex PCR; in TCRdb, only in-frame clones are kept and a portion is missing. The repertoire holds more than 80,000 clones, with almost 85% as singletons. With V trimmed by 2 bases and J by 2 bases, 9 bases remained unmatched. The germline CDR1 and CDR2 sequences are ENHRY and SYGVKD. This CDR3 is 17 amino acids long. The source material was peripheral blood. The receptor was derived from a man aged 45-60 years with active or convalescent COVID-19. The chain combines TRBV10-3 with TRBJ2-5; 9 nucleotides line up with TRBD1. Here the CDR3 reads CAISEPPGQGGQETQYF. The CDR3, as DNA: TGTGCCATCAGTGAGCCGCCGGGACAGGGTGGGCAAGAGACCCAGTACTTC.